A selection of T cell receptor beta chains follows, all from one sample in a study of vaccination effects on CD4 cells after COVID-19. Their target antigens are unknown. Sequenced by immunoSEQ multiplex PCR; TCRdb stores in-frame clones only, minus some. This sample has tens of thousands of clones, with 70% to 85% found just once. The specimen was CD4+ T cells from PBMCs cultured without peptide, collected after COVID-19 vaccination. The receptors were sampled from a human donor who received a COVID-19 vaccine. Both conserved end residues are part of each CDR3. The D gene is left open where the match is weak. Rows give clone size only sometimes, using once, few, many, or a class for an expanded clone.

J,D,size,V,CDR3,DNA
TRBJ2-5,NA,NA,TRBV18,CASSQSGRSYQETQYF,TGTGCCAGCTCACAATCGGGACGGTCGTACCAAGAGACCCAGTACTTC
TRBJ1-2,TRBD1,few,TRBV7-2,CASSLWTGDGYTF,TGTGCCAGCAGCTTATGGACAGGGGACGGCTACACCTTC
TRBJ2-2,TRBD2,NA,TRBV10-2,CASSGLAVMNTGELFF,TGCGCCAGCAGTGGACTAGCGGTGATGAACACCGGGGAGCTGTTTTTT
TRBJ2-2,TRBD1,once,TRBV19,CASQPGQLNTGELFF,TGTGCCAGTCAACCGGGACAGCTTAACACCGGGGAGCTGTTTTTT
TRBJ1-5,NA,NA,TRBV5-8,CASRFGVSNQPQHF,TGTGCCAGCAGGTTTGGAGTTAGCAATCAGCCCCAGCATTTT
TRBJ1-1,TRBD1,NA,TRBV5-1,CASSTTGERTEAFF,TGCGCCAGCAGCACCACAGGGGAGAGGACTGAAGCTTTCTTT
TRBJ1-1,NA,NA,TRBV21-1,CASSKVCLGTLNTEAFF,TGTGCCAGCAGCAAAGTCTGTCTCGGGACTTTGAACACTGAAGCTTTCTTT
TRBJ1-5,NA,few,TRBV5-1,CASSPGAGDQPQHF,TGCGCCAGCAGCCCCGGGGCTGGGGATCAGCCCCAGCATTTT
TRBJ2-1,NA,NA,TRBV7-3,CASSLFAGRNEQFF,TGTGCCAGCAGCCTATTCGCGGGCCGCAATGAGCAGTTCTTC
TRBJ1-1,NA,NA,TRBV5-1,CASSLAGVRNTEAFF,TGCGCCAGCAGCTTGGCCGGGGTTCGGAACACTGAAGCTTTCTTT